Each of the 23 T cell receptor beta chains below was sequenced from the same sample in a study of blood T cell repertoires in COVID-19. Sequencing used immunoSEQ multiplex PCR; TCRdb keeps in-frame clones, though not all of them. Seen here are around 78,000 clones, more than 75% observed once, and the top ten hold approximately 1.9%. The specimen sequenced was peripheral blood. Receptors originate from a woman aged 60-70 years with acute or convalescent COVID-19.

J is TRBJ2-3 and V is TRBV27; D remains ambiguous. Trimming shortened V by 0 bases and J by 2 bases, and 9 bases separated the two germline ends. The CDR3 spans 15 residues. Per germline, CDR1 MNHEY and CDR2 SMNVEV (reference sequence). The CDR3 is CASSLSGRFTDTQYF. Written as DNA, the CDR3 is TGTGCCAGCAGTTTATCTGGCAGGTTCACAGATACGCAGTATTTT.

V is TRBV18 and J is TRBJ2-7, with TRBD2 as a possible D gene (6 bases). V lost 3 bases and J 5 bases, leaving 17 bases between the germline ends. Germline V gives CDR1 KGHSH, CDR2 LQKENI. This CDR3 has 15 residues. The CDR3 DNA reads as TGTGCCAGCTCACCCCGCCGGGGGAGCGGCGACGAGCAGTACTTC. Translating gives CASSPRRGSGDEQYF.

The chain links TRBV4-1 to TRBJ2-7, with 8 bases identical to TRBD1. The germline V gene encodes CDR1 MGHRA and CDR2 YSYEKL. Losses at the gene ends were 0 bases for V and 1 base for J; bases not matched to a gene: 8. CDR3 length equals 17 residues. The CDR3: CASSQDATGGWSYEQYF. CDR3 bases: TGCGCCAGCAGCCAAGACGCTACAGGGGGTTGGTCCTACGAGCAGTACTTC.

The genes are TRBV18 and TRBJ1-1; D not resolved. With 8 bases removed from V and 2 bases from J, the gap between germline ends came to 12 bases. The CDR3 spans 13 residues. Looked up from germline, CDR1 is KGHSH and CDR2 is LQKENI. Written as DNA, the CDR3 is TGTGCCAGCACTTTCGGGGTAAACACTGAAGCTTTCTTT. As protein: CASTFGVNTEAFF.

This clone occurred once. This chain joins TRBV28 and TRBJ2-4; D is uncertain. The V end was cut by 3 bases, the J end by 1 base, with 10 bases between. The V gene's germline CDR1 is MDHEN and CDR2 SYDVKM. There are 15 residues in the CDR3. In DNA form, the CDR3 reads TGTGCCAGCAGTTTCAGTGCTTCGGCCAAAAACATTCAGTACTTC. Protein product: CASSFSASAKNIQYF.

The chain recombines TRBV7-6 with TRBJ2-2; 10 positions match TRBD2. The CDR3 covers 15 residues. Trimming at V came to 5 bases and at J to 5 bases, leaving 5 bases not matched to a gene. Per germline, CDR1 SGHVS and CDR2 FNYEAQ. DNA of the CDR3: TGTGCCAGCAGCCTTCGGACTAGCGGTACCGGGGAGCTGTTTTTT. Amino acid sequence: CASSLRTSGTGELFF.

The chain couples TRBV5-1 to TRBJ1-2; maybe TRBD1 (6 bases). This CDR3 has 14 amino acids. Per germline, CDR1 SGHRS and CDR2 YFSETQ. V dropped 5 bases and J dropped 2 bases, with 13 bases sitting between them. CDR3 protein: CASSSTGINYGYTF. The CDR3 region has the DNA TGCGCCAGCAGTTCGACAGGAATAAACTATGGCTACACCTTC.

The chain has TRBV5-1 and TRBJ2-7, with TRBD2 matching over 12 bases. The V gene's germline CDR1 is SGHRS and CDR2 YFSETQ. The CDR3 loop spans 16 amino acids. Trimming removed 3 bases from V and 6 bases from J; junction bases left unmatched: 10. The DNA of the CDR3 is TGCGCCAGCAGCTCGGGTGGCACTAGCGGGAGGCCCGAGCAGTACTTC. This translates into CASSSGGTSGRPEQYF.

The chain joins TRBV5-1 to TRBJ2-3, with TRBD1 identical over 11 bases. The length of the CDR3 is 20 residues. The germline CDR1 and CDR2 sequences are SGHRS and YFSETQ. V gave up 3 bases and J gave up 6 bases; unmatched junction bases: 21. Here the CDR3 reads CASSSNKQTPGQGEVDTQYF. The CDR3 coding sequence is TGCGCCAGCAGCTCCAATAAACAGACACCGGGACAGGGGGAGGTGGATACGCAGTATTTT.

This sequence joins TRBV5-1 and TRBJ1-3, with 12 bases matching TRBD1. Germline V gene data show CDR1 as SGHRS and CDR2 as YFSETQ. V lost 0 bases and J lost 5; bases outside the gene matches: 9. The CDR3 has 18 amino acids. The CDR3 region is CASSLGDRGPSTRNTIYF. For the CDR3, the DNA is TGCGCCAGCAGCTTGGGGGACAGGGGGCCGTCTACTAGAAACACCATATATTTT.

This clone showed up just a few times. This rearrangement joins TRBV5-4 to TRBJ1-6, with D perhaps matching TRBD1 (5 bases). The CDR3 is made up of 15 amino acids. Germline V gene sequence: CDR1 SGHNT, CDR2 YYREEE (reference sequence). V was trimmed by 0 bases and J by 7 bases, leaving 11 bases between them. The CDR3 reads CASSLDRQSNSPLHF. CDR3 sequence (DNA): TGTGCCAGCAGCTTGGACCGACAGTCGAATTCACCCCTCCACTTT.

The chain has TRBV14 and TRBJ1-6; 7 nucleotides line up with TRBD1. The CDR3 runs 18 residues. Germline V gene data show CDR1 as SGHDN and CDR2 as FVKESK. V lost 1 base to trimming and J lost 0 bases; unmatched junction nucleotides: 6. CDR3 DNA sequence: TGTGCCAGCAGCCAAGCCGGACAGGAAAGCTCCTATAATTCACCCCTCCACTTT. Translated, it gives CASSQAGQESSYNSPLHF. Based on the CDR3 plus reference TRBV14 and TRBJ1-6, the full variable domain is EAGVTQFPSHSVIEKGQTVTLRCDPISGHDNLYWYRRVMGKEIKFLLHFVKESKQDESGMPNNRFLAERTGGTYSTLKVQPAELEDSGVYFCASSQAGQESSYNSPLHFGNGTRLTVT.

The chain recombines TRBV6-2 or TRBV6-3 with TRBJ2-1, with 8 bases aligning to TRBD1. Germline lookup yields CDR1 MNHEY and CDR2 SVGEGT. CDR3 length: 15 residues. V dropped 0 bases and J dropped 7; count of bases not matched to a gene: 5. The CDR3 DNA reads TGTGCCAGCAGTTACTCGGCAGGGGGCAGGAATGAGCAGTTCTTC. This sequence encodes CASSYSAGGRNEQFF.

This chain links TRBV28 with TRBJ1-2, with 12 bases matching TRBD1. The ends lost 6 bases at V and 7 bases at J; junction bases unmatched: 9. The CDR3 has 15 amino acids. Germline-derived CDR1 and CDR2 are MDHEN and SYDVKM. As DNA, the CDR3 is TGTGCCAGCAGACCCGGGGGACAGGGGGCAGGTGGCTACACCTTC. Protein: CASRPGGQGAGGYTF.

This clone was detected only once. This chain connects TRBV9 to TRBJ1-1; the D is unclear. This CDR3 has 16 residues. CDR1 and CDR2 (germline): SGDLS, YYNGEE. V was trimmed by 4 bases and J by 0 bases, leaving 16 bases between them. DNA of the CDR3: TGTGCCAGCAGCCCCAGTTCCACGCTCCTGAACACTGAAGCTTTCTTT. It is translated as CASSPSSTLLNTEAFF.

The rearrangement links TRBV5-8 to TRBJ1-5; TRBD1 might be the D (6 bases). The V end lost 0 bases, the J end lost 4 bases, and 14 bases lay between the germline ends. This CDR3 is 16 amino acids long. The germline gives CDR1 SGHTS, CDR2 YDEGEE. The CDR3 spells CASSLARGGANQPQHF. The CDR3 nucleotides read TGTGCCAGCAGCTTGGCCCGAGGGGGAGCTAATCAGCCCCAGCATTTT.

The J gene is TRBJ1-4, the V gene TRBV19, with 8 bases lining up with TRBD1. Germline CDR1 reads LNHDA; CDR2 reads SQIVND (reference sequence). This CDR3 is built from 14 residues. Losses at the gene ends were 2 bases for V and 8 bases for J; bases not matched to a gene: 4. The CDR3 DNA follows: TGTGCCAGTAGTATACAGGGGGCAAAAGAAAAACTGTTTTTT. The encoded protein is CASSIQGAKEKLFF. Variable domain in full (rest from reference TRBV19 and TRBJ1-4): DGGITQSPKYLFRKEGQNVTLSCEQNLNHDAMYWYRQDPGQGLRLIYYSQIVNDFQKGDIAEGYSVSREKKESFPLTVTSAQKNPTAFYLCASSIQGAKEKLFFGSGTQLSVL.

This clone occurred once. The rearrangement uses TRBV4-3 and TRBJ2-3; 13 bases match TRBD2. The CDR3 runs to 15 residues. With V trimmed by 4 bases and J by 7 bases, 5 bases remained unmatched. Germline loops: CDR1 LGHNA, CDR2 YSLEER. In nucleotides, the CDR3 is TGCGCCAGCAGCCCCGGGACTAGCGGGGCGTATACGCAGTATTTT. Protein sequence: CASSPGTSGAYTQYF.

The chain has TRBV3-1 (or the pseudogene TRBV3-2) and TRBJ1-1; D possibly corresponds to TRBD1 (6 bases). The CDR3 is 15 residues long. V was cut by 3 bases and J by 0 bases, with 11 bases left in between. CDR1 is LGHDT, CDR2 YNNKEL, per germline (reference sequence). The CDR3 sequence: CASSHADRLNTEAFF. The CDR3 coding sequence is TGTGCCAGCAGCCATGCGGACAGATTGAACACTGAAGCTTTCTTT.

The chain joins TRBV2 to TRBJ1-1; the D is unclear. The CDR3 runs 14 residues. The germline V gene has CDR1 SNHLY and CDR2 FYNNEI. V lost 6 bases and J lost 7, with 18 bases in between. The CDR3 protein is CASRFDPPGGEAFF. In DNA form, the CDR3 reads TGTGCCAGCAGGTTTGACCCCCCGGGAGGTGAAGCTTTCTTT.

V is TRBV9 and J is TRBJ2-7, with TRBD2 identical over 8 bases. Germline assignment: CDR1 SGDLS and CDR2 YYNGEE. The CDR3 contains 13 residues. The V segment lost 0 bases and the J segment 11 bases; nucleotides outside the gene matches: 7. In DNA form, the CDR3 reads TGTGCCAGCAGCGTAGTTGGAGCGGGAGTAAAGTACTTC. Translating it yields CASSVVGAGVKYF.

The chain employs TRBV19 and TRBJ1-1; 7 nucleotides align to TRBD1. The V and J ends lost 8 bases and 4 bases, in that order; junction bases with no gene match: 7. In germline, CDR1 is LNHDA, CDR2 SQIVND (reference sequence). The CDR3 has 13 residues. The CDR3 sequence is CASGQGVGTEAFF. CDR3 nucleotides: TGTGCCAGTGGTCAGGGGGTTGGCACTGAAGCTTTCTTT.

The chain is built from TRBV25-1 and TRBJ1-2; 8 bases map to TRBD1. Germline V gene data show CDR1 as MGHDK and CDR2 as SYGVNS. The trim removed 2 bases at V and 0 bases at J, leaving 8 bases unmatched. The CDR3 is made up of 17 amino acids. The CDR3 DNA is TGTGCCAGCAGTGAAACCGGACAGGGAGGGCCTAACTATGGCTACACCTTC. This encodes CASSETGQGGPNYGYTF.